The 9 T cell receptor beta chains below all came from one sample that was sequenced in a study of blood T cell repertoires in COVID-19. Profiling relied on immunoSEQ multiplex PCR, and the TCRdb table lists in-frame clones only, not all of them. The table lists approximately 280,000 clones, about 89% of them singletons. The sequencing sample was made of PBMCs or T cells enriched from blood (not recorded which). The origin of the receptors is a woman aged 18-35 years who had recovered from COVID-19.

The gene calls are TRBV6-2 or TRBV6-3 and TRBJ2-2; 13 bases map to TRBD2. This CDR3 comprises 15 residues. J lost 5 bases, V lost 5 bases, and 2 bases had no gene match. CDR1 MNHEY and CDR2 SVGEGT come from the germline V gene. CDR3 sequence reads: CASSRTSGGTGELFF. The CDR3 region has the DNA TGTGCCAGCAGTCGGACTAGCGGGGGTACCGGGGAGCTGTTTTTT.

This chain uses TRBV27 with TRBJ2-7, with 7 bases aligning to TRBD2. J lost 3 bases, V lost 6 bases, and 8 bases had no gene match. This CDR3 region has 14 residues. In germline, CDR1 is MNHEY, CDR2 SMNVEV (reference sequence). CDR3 sequence reads: CASSRSGALYEQYF. The CDR3 DNA is TGTGCCAGCAGCCGGAGCGGGGCCCTCTACGAGCAGTACTTC.

This clone was observed once. V gene TRBV28 combines with J gene TRBJ1-2; 8 nucleotides line up with TRBD1. Germline CDR1 and CDR2: MDHEN and SYDVKM. CDR3 length: 15 amino acids. V trimming: 4 bases; J trimming: 8 bases; junction bases outside the gene matches: 12. CDR3 region: CASSSAGTGIEGYTF. The CDR3, as DNA: TGTGCCAGCAGTTCCGCCGGGACAGGAATAGAAGGCTACACCTTC.

The chain is built from TRBV10-1 and TRBJ2-5; D call uncertain. The CDR3 has 14 amino acids. Germline V CDR1 and CDR2: WNHNN, SYGVQD (reference sequence). Trimming shortened V by 3 bases and J by 1 base, and 9 bases separated the two germline ends. The CDR3 nucleotides read TGCGCCAGCAGTGATGTTCACAGCCAAGAGACCCAGTACTTC. This gives the protein CASSDVHSQETQYF.

The chain links TRBV3-1 (or the pseudogene TRBV3-2) to TRBJ1-1, with a possible D match to TRBD1 (6 bases). CDR3 length equals 14 residues. Deletions cut 1 base from V and 1 base from J, with 7 bases between. Germline-derived CDR1 and CDR2 are LGHDT and YNNKEL (reference sequence). The CDR3 nucleotides are TGTGCCAGCAGCCAAGGACAGGAGAACACTGAAGCTTTCTTT. It codes for CASSQGQENTEAFF.

This clone was detected once. This sequence joins TRBV7-8 and TRBJ1-1; D not resolved. The CDR3 spans 13 residues. V lost 5 bases to trimming and J lost 5 bases, with 12 bases between them. Per germline, CDR1 SGHVS and CDR2 FQNEAQ. CDR3 bases: TGTGCCAGCAGCCGCCTCCGGTTAACTGAAGCTTTCTTT. Its protein product is CASSRLRLTEAFF. The full variable domain, completed using reference TRBV7-8 and TRBJ1-1, is GAGVSQSPRYKVAKRGQDVALRCDPISGHVSLFWYQQALGQGPEFLTYFQNEAQLDKSGLPSDRFFAERPEGSVSTLKIQRTQQEDSAVYLCASSRLRLTEAFFGQGTRLTVV.

The chain employs TRBV4-1 and TRBJ2-7; D is unclear. The length of the CDR3 is 11 residues. Trimming shortened V by 2 bases and J by 4 bases, and 3 bases separated the two germline ends. Germline V gene lookup returns CDR1 MGHRA and CDR2 YSYEKL. For the CDR3, the DNA is TGCGCCAGCAGCCAATCTTACGAGCAGTACTTC. Protein sequence: CASSQSYEQYF.

The rearrangement uses TRBV6-5 and TRBJ2-5; 7 bases map to TRBD2. The ends lost 5 bases at V and 2 bases at J; junction bases unmatched: 5. Germline values: CDR1 MNHEY, CDR2 SVGAGI. This CDR3 spans 14 amino acids. The CDR3 loop is CASSRAGRQETQYF. CDR3 DNA: TGTGCCAGCAGTCGAGCGGGACGACAAGAGACCCAGTACTTC.

This clone was picked up one time. This sequence joins TRBV4-1 and TRBJ1-4; 7 positions agree with TRBD1. Germline values: CDR1 MGHRA, CDR2 YSYEKL. V lost 5 bases, J lost 4 bases, and 7 bases stayed unmatched. The CDR3 extends over 15 amino acids. The CDR3 nucleotides are TGCGCCAGCAGCACAGGACAGGCGGGTAATGAAAAACTGTTTTTT. It specifies CASSTGQAGNEKLFF.